The 28 T cell receptor beta chains presented below share a single source sample, sequenced in a study of tumor-infiltrating lymphocytes in oesophageal squamous cell carcinoma. TCRdb called the PCR reads again in MiXCR, with one record for every CDR3 protein. The repertoire has 15,000 to 20,000 distinct CDR3 sequences, roughly 50% of them found once; the top ten carry 44%. Material: normal esophageal tissue next to the tumor. These receptors came from a female donor with esophageal squamous cell carcinoma.

Only one count was recorded for this clonotype. The chain links TRBV7-2 to TRBJ2-1, with D tentatively TRBD2 (6 bases). The J call may be in error: the DNA end matches TRBJ2-7 better. This CDR3 has 14 residues. Germline V gene sequence: CDR1 SGHTA, CDR2 FQGNSA. Here the CDR3 reads CASSLGGPSDEQYF. CDR3 nucleotide sequence: TGTGCCAGCAGCCTGGGGGGACCCTCCGATGAGCAGTACTTC.

This clonotype was seen more than once but under ten times. J is TRBJ1-5 and V is TRBV6-1, with 8 bases that match TRBD1. CDR1 is MNHNS and CDR2 is SASEGT in the germline V gene. J lost 0 bases, V lost 4 bases, and 2 bases had no gene match. CDR3 length: 15 amino acids. The CDR3 nucleotides are TGTGCCAGCAGTGCAGGGGGCTATAGCAATCAGCCCCAGCATTTT. Its protein is CASSAGGYSNQPQHF.

This clonotype was detected a few times. The chain joins TRBV2 to TRBJ1-6; TRBD1 is a possible D gene (5 bases). Germline V gene data show CDR1 as SNHLY and CDR2 as FYNNEI. This CDR3 region has 14 residues. V gave up 4 bases and J gave up 7 bases, with 11 bases separating them. The CDR3 is CASSGTHSNSPLHF. The CDR3 DNA reads as TGTGCCAGCAGTGGGACACATTCCAATTCACCCCTCCACTTT.

This clonotype was found once. The J gene is TRBJ2-7, the V gene TRBV7-3, with 7 bases fitting TRBD2. The J call could be wrong; TRBJ2-1 is a better fit for the DNA end. The CDR3 is 13 residues long. The germline V gene has CDR1 SGHTA and CDR2 FQGTGA. The CDR3 DNA is TGTGCCAGCAGCTTAAATGGACTAGGGGAGCAGTTCTTC. It yields the protein CASSLNGLGEQFF.

V usage is TRBV6-1 and J usage is TRBJ2-1; weak D call: TRBD1 (6 bases). CDR1 MNHNS and CDR2 SASEGT come from the germline V gene. Deletions cut 6 bases from V and 2 bases from J, with 11 bases between. This CDR3 has 14 amino acids. In nucleotides, the CDR3 is TGTGCCAGCAGGGTCGGGACAACCTACAATGAGCAGTTCTTC. This codes for CASRVGTTYNEQFF.

The table lists this clonotype with many counts. The chain has TRBV5-4 and TRBJ1-2, with D possibly TRBD1 on 5 matching bases. Germline-derived CDR1 and CDR2 are SGHNT and YYREEE (reference sequence). V dropped 6 bases and J dropped 5 bases, with 14 bases sitting between them. CDR3 size: 13 residues. For the CDR3, the DNA is TGTGCCAGCAAGCTTGGGACGACTTATGGCTACACCTTC. Residues: CASKLGTTYGYTF.

Only a few counts were recorded for this clonotype. This chain connects TRBV5-1 to TRBJ1-5; D remains ambiguous. V was cut by 2 bases and J by 1 base, with 4 bases left in between. Per germline, CDR1 SGHRS and CDR2 YFSETQ. The CDR3 covers 13 residues. CDR3 loop: CASSLVSNQPQHF. The CDR3 coding sequence is TGCGCCAGCAGCTTAGTCAGCAATCAGCCCCAGCATTTT.

The CDR3 DNA reads as TGTGCCAGCAGTTGGGTGACTAGCGGGATGGGGGAGACCCAGTACTTC. Translated: CASSWVTSGMGETQYF. V is TRBV6-8 and J is TRBJ2-7; 11 positions match TRBD2. The better agreement between TRBJ2-5 and the DNA end casts doubt on the J call. Germline V gene lookup returns CDR1 MNHGY and CDR2 SAAAGT. CDR3 length: 16 amino acids.

The chain combines TRBV7-2 with TRBJ2-7; 9 bases map to TRBD2. Germline values: CDR1 SGHTA, CDR2 FQGNSA. The V segment lost 2 bases and the J segment 4 bases; nucleotides outside the gene matches: 3. The CDR3 loop spans 14 amino acids. The chain's CDR3 is CASSLLREGYEQYF. The CDR3 nucleotides are TGTGCCAGCAGCTTATTGCGGGAGGGGTACGAGCAGTACTTC.

The rearrangement links TRBV7-6 to TRBJ2-1, with a weak D call TRBD1 (5 bases). There are 14 residues in the CDR3. Germline V gives CDR1 SGHVS, CDR2 FNYEAQ. The V gene lost 2 bases and the J gene lost 6 bases, with 11 bases spanning the gap. The CDR3 reads CASSLSGQGNEQFF. The CDR3 DNA sequence: TGTGCCAGCAGCTTAAGTGGGCAGGGCAATGAGCAGTTCTTC.

In this sample, this clonotype turned up many times. The chain carries TRBV10-3 and TRBJ2-5; TRBD1 or TRBD2 may be the D gene (7 bases each). Trimming took off 5 bases at V and 5 bases at J, with 18 bases between the two ends. The length of the CDR3 is 15 residues. Looked up from germline, CDR1 is ENHRY and CDR2 is SYGVKD. CDR3 loop: CAISSQGGGQETQYF. CDR3 bases: TGTGCCATCAGTTCCCAGGGGGGGGGCCAGGAGACCCAGTACTTC.

J is TRBJ1-2 and V is TRBV7-6; D is undetermined. V was trimmed by 5 bases and J by 7 bases, leaving 17 bases between them. CDR1 SGHVS and CDR2 FNYEAQ come from the germline V gene. This CDR3 region has 14 residues. DNA for the CDR3: TGTGCCAGCAGCAGTCTAAAGGATAGGCTTGGCTACACCTTC. It yields the protein CASSSLKDRLGYTF.

This clonotype qualifies as medium-sized (0.01 to 0.1%). The V and J genes are TRBV7-8 and TRBJ1-5; 9 nucleotides align to TRBD1. In germline, CDR1 is SGHVS, CDR2 FQNEAQ. V gave up 5 bases and J gave up 4 bases; unmatched junction bases: 6. CDR3 length: 15 residues. CDR3 region: CASSGDRVGNQPQHF. The CDR3 DNA follows: TGTGCCAGCAGCGGGGACAGGGTCGGGAATCAGCCCCAGCATTTT.

V gene TRBV4-1 combines with J gene TRBJ1-2, with a possible D match to TRBD1 (5 bases). The germline V and J ends were trimmed by 0 bases and 4 bases, with 18 bases remaining between them. Germline V CDR1 and CDR2: MGHRA, YSYEKL. This CDR3 is built from 17 residues. The CDR3 DNA follows: TGCGCCAGCAGCCAAGATGTAGGGTCGGGGCTTCGCTATGGCTACACCTTC. Its protein product is CASSQDVGSGLRYGYTF.

The CDR3 DNA is TGTGCCAGCAGTGAAACCCTCCAGGGGTCGGGGTCCAATGAGCAGTTCTTC. It specifies CASSETLQGSGSNEQFF. This rearrangement joins TRBV6-1 to TRBJ2-3; the D gene is possibly TRBD1 (6 bases). The J call is uncertain, as TRBJ2-1 better fits the DNA end. Germline lookup yields CDR1 MNHNS and CDR2 SASEGT. This CDR3 has 17 amino acids.

The V gene is TRBV12-1, the J gene TRBJ2-3; the D call of TRBD2 is as the table states it, not checked on the DNA. The end of the DNA fits TRBJ2-7 better, so the J call may be wrong. TRBV12-1 is shown as a pseudogene. CDR3 length equals 16 residues. CDR3 residues: CASSPRPSGDRYEQYF. In DNA form, the CDR3 reads TGTGCCAGCAGCCCTAGGCCTAGCGGGGACCGCTACGAGCAGTACTTC.

The chain carries TRBV27 and TRBJ2-7, with TRBD2 as a possible D gene (5 bases). Per the germline V gene, CDR1 is MNHEY and CDR2 is SMNVEV (reference sequence). V shed 6 bases and J shed 4 bases, with 19 bases lying between them. The CDR3 is 15 residues long. This chain's CDR3 is CASRTWGAGVYEQYF. CDR3 nucleotide sequence: TGTGCCAGCAGAACCTGGGGAGCAGGAGTATACGAGCAGTACTTC.

The chain joins TRBV6-1 to TRBJ2-2; 9 bases are a match to TRBD1. Trimming cost V 5 bases and J 4 bases; bases outside gene matches: 8. The germline CDR1 and CDR2 sequences are MNHNS and SASEGT. The CDR3 is 16 amino acids. The CDR3 bases are TGTGCCAGCAGTCTGGCCGGGACAGGGACCACCGGGGAGCTGTTTTTT. This codes for CASSLAGTGTTGELFF.

This chain uses TRBV7-3 with TRBJ2-7, with D perhaps TRBD1 (5 bases). The V end was cut by 4 bases, the J end by 7 bases, with 17 bases between. Germline loops: CDR1 SGHTA, CDR2 FQGTGA. The CDR3 totals 14 residues. CDR3 in DNA: TGTGCCAGCAGCTCAGGATGGGGCGTGAATGAGCAGTACTTC. Residues: CASSSGWGVNEQYF.

This clonotype was counted ten times or more. The rearrangement links TRBV6-1 to TRBJ2-1, with 7 bases lining up with TRBD2. The end of the DNA is better explained by TRBJ2-7, so the J call may be wrong. Per the germline V gene, CDR1 is MNHNS and CDR2 is SASEGT. CDR3 length: 14 amino acids. The CDR3 nucleotides read TGTGCCAGCAGTTATGCCAGCGGGATCTACGAGCAGTACTTC. This gives the protein CASSYASGIYEQYF.

In this sample, this clonotype turned up many times. This chain connects TRBV9 to TRBJ2-5, with 10 bases fitting TRBD2. V lost 6 bases to trimming and J lost 3 bases; unmatched junction nucleotides: 5. CDR1 and CDR2 (germline): SGDLS, YYNGEE. The CDR3 loop spans 14 amino acids. CDR3 loop: CASTAGGGEETQYF. The CDR3, as DNA: TGTGCCAGCACAGCGGGAGGGGGGGAAGAGACCCAGTACTTC.

This clonotype occurred many times. This could be a read error, since a much larger clone is one nucleotide away. The V gene is TRBV7-2, the J gene TRBJ2-5; 7 bases agree with TRBD2. V gave up 7 bases and J gave up 11 bases; unmatched junction bases: 22. The CDR3 runs to 16 residues. Germline CDR1 reads SGHTA; CDR2 reads FQGNSA. CDR3 DNA sequence: TGTGCCAGCAAGGAAGGGGCGGGAGTAGGATACAATGAGCAGTACTTC. This sequence encodes CASKEGAGVGYNEQYF.

There are many counts of this clonotype. V and J are TRBV20-1 and TRBJ2-1; no definite D call. In germline, CDR1 is DFQATT, CDR2 SNEGSKA (reference sequence). The CDR3 loop spans 15 amino acids. The V and J ends lost 4 bases and 0 bases respectively, with 13 bases between them. The CDR3 bases are TGCAGTGCTAATCTAGGCGAGAGCTCCTACAATGAGCAGTTCTTC. Amino acids: CSANLGESSYNEQFF.

Comments on this clonotype: The conserved closing phenylalanine or tryptophan is absent in this CDR3, likely reflecting a read error. No DNA is shown, since the ends of the CDR3 on it are uncertain; the CDR3 is the one TCRdb lists. The chain has TRBV7-6 and TRBJ2-7; TRBD2 reflects the table's D call only, with no check against the DNA. The CDR3 numbers 17 amino acids, ends counted. From germline, CDR1 is SGHVS and CDR2 FNYEAQ. CDR3 region: CASSLNPGGIYGYTFGS.

The table lists this clonotype with a few counts. Here the CDR3 omits its conserved ending phenylalanine or tryptophan, so a read error is the likely source. The DNA is left out, because the CDR3 cannot be placed on it with certainty; the CDR3 is given as TCRdb lists it. The genes are TRBV6-1 and TRBJ2-3. The CDR3 sequence runs 8 residues, both termini included. The V gene's germline CDR1 is MNHNS and CDR2 SASEGT. The CDR3 sequence is CASSEGVA.

Relative to its sample, this clonotype is medium-sized. The chain joins TRBV7-2 to TRBJ2-5, with a possible D match to TRBD2 (5 bases). Germline CDR1 SGHTA, CDR2 FQGNSA. The CDR3 length is 16 residues. Deletions cut 0 bases from V and 2 bases from J, with 13 bases between. CDR3 DNA sequence: TGTGCCAGCAGCTTAGCGTGGAGAACGGGGCAAGAGACCCAGTACTTC. This translates into CASSLAWRTGQETQYF.

The genes are TRBV7-6 and TRBJ2-6; 9 nucleotides line up with TRBD2. The J call is uncertain, as TRBJ2-1 better fits the DNA end. CDR3 length: 17 amino acids. Germline CDR1 and CDR2: SGHVS and FNYEAQ. CDR3 coding DNA: TGTGCCAGCAGCTTGGGATTCTGGCGGGGGGGCTCAAATGAGCAGTTCTTC. This gives the protein CASSLGFWRGGSNEQFF.

Here the CDR3 reads CASHAGGAYEQYF. In nucleotides, the CDR3 is TGTGCCAGCCACGCAGGGGGGGCCTACGAGCAGTACTTC. The chain is built from TRBV28 and TRBJ2-3; D could derive from TRBD1 or TRBD2 (7 bases each). The closer fit of TRBJ2-7 to the DNA end suggests the J call may be wrong. Germline V gene data show CDR1 as MDHEN and CDR2 as SYDVKM. The CDR3 contains 13 residues.